The entry below gives a single T cell receptor beta chain sequence along with its context. Its specificity is unknown. These data are taken from a study of OX40 agonist ivuxolimab in advanced cancers. The wider study: Patients treated during dose escalation were battling hepatocellular carcinoma, melanoma, renal cell or head and neck cancer. Study-level results: At 0.1 to 3.0 mg/kg, clonal expansion of CD4+ and CD8+ blood T cells had occurred by week 6. Partial responders treated at 0.1-3.0 mg/kg exhibited clonal expansion among the lowest measured.

The CDR3 consists of 15 residues. Trimming removed 2 bases at V and 1 base at J, with 10 bases between. In germline, CDR1 is MNHEY, CDR2 SMNVEV (reference sequence). TCRdb keeps only in-frame clones here, not all; method: immunoSEQ multiplex PCR. The sample lists 65,000 to 85,000 clones, around 90% seen once, with about 0.2% in the top ten. The receptor comes from an adult with an advanced solid tumor such as melanoma, head and neck, liver or kidney cancer. This chain links TRBV27 with TRBJ2-3; perhaps TRBD2 as D (7 bases). This specimen was CD4+ or CD8+ T cells sorted from blood, taken in a trial of the OX40 agonist ivuxolimab. Here the CDR3 DNA reads TGTGCCAGCAGTTTAAGGGGGGGTCGCACAGATACGCAGTATTTT. It yields the protein CASSLRGGRTDTQYF.